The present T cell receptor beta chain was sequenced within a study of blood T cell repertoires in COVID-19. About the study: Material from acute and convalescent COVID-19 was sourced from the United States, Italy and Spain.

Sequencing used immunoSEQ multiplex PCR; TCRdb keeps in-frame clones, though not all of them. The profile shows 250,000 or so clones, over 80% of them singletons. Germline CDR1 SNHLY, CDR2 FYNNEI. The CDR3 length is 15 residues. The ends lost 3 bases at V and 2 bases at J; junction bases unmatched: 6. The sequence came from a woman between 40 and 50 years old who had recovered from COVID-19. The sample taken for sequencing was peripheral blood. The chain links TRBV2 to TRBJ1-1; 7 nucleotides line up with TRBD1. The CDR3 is CASSDSRGPNTEAFF. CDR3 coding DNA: TGTGCCAGCAGTGACTCGAGGGGGCCTAACACTGAAGCTTTCTTT.